This TCR beta chain was recovered during a study of blood T cells in healthy people across ages. Trimming removed 3 bases from V and 7 bases from J, with 13 bases in between. The CDR3 spans 14 residues. CDR1 SGHTA and CDR2 FQGNSA come from the germline V gene. The people who gave samples were healthy Caucasians from Russia, aged roughly 6 to 90. It was with a sample-barcoded 5' primer and a J-beta primer mix that a second PCR of roughly 7 to 12 cycles was run. Each cDNA molecule, via a template-switch adaptor with 12 random nucleotides, was tagged. MiXCR was run by TCRdb on the 5' RACE reads, yielding one entry per CDR3 protein. The table records approximately 1.5 million distinct CDR3 sequences, roughly 30% of them present only once.

The specimen sequenced was blood. V gene TRBV7-2 combines with J gene TRBJ1-5; no clear D gene. This TCR was recovered from a woman in her twenties or thirties in good health. CDR3 bases: TGTGCCAGCAGCTTGTCGGAGATTCAGCAGCCCCAGCATTTT. It yields the protein CASSLSEIQQPQHF.